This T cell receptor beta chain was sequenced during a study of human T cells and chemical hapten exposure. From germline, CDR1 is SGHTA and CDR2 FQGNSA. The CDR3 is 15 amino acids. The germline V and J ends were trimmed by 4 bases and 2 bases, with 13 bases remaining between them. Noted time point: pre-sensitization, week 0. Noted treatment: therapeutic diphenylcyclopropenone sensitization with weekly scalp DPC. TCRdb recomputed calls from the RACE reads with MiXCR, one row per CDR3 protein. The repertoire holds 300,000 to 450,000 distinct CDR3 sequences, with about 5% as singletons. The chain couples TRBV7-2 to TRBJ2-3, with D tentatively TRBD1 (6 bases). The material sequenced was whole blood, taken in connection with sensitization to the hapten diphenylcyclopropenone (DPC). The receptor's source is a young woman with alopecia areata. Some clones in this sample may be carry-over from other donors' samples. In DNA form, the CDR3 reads TGTGCCAGCAGCTCACGACAGGAATACACAGATACGCAGTATTTT. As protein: CASSSRQEYTDTQYF.